The clone carrying this TCR beta chain appeared a few times. The target antigen is unknown. 60 Vbeta and 13 Jbeta primers were used in PCR. Generated by immunoSEQ multiplex PCR, the TCRdb table keeps only in-frame clones and is missing some. The sample lists approximately 110,000 clones, around 75% occurring once. The sample originates from a study of cytomegalovirus exposure and HLA in healthy donors. Study observations and caveats: In presence/absence analyses, roughly uniform sequencing depth across donors was assumed.

The receptor was derived from a man in his forties or fifties in good health and CMV-seronegative. The specimen was PBMCs.

The CDR3 DNA reads TGTGCCAGCGGGTGGGAGGGGGGGCGAAATGAGCAGTTCTTC. This sequence encodes CASGWEGGRNEQFF. The chain has TRBV7-2 and TRBJ2-1, with D maybe TRBD2 (7 bases). The V and J ends lost 8 bases and 7 bases respectively, with 18 bases between them. Germline values: CDR1 SGHTA, CDR2 FQGNSA. CDR3 length: 14 residues.